This T cell receptor (beta chain) was profiled in a study of PD-1 blockade in classical Hodgkin lymphoma. Study-level information: Nivolumab dosed at 3 mg/kg went to patients intravenously every 2 weeks. Study-level findings and limits: CD4+ TCR diversity, unlike CD8+, climbed significantly by C4D1. Later analyses included only patients treated at least 1 year post-ASCT. Before treatment, complete responders showed about the same diversity as newly diagnosed patients.

Sample time point: cycle 4 day 1 (C4D1), after 6 weeks of nivolumab. No patient escaped relapse after autologous stem cell transplantation, and brentuximab vedotin exposure varied. The method was immunoSEQ multiplex PCR; TCRdb's version includes in-frame clones alone and lacks a portion of them. The sample contains 19,000 or so clones, approximately 80% of which appear only once. Worth noting for this clone: The antigen remains unidentified.

Sequenced material: peripheral blood mononuclear cells (PBMCs), taken before the fourth cycle of nivolumab. This TCR was recovered from a human donor with classical Hodgkin lymphoma.

CDR3 residues: CASSLNAPDFSYEQYF. CDR3 in DNA: TGTGCCAGCAGCTTAAACGCGCCAGACTTCTCCTACGAGCAGTACTTC. The rearrangement joins TRBV7-7 to TRBJ2-7; unclear D gene. V lost 2 bases and J 0 bases, leaving 14 bases between the germline ends. This CDR3 comprises 16 residues. Looked up from germline, CDR1 is SSHAT and CDR2 is FNYEAQ (reference sequence).